Detailed here is one T cell receptor beta chain. Libraries were prepared by immunoSEQ multiplex PCR; TCRdb keeps only in-frame clonotypes and omits some of them. The repertoire holds more than 150,000 clones, with about 80% as singletons. The data belong to a study of blood T cell repertoires in COVID-19. The CDR3 is 14 residues long. Deletions cut 5 bases from V and 7 bases from J, with 17 bases between. Germline lookup yields CDR1 ENHRY and CDR2 SYGVKD. Material for sequencing was PBMCs or T cells enriched from blood (not recorded which). This chain joins TRBV10-3 and TRBJ1-1; maybe TRBD1 (6 bases). The clonotype comes from a man in his 60s who had been exposed to COVID-19. CDR3 DNA: TGTGCCATCAGTCGCACGGGGGGCGCAGATGAAGCTTTCTTT. This encodes CAISRTGGADEAFF.